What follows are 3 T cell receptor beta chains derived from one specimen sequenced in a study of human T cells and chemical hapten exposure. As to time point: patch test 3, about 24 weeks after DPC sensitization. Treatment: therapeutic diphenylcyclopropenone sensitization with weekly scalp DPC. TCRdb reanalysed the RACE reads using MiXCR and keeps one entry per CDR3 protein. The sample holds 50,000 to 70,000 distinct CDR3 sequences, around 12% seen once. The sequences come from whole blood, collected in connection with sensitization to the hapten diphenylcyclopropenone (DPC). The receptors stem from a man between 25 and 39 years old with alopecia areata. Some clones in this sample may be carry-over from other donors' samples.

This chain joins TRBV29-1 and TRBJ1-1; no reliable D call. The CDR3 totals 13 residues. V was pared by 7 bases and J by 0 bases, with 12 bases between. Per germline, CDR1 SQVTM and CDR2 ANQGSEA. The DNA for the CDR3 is TGCAGCGCTCGGCAGTCACTGAACACTGAAGCTTTCTTT. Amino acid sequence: CSARQSLNTEAFF.

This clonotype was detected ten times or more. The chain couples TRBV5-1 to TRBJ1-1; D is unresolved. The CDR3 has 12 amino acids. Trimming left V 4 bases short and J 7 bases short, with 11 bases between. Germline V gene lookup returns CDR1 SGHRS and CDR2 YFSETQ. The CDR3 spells CASSLGDFEAFF. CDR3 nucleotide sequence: TGCGCCAGCAGCCTTGGTGATTTTGAAGCTTTCTTT. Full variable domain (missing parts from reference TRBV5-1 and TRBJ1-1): KAGVTQTPRYLIKTRGQQVTLSCSPISGHRSVSWYQQTPGQGLQFLFEYFSETQRNKGNFPGRFSGRQFSNSRSEMNVSTLELGDSALYLCASSLGDFEAFFGQGTRLTVV.

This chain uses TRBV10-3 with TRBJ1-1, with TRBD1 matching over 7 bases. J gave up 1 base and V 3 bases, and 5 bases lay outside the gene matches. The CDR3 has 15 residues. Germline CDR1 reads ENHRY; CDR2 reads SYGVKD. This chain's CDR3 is CAISDWTGPNTEAFF. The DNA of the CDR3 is TGTGCCATCAGTGATTGGACAGGACCGAACACTGAAGCTTTCTTT.